This TCR beta chain was found in a study of OX40 agonist ivuxolimab in advanced cancers. Turning to the overall study: The costimulatory receptor OX40 (CD134) was targeted by ivuxolimab, a fully human IgG2 agonistic monoclonal antibody. Intravenous ivuxolimab was administered to patients every 2 weeks at six dose levels: 0.01, 0.1, 0.3, 1.5, 3 and 10 mg/kg. Among the approximately 50 dose-escalation patients, some 20 had hepatocellular carcinoma, 15 or so melanoma, 9 renal cell carcinoma and 9 head and neck cancer. In the dose-escalation cohort, roughly 80% of patients were male, and the mean age was approximately 60 years, with a range of about 23 to 85. Patients were allowed to have had prior anti-PD-1, anti-PD-L1 or anti-CTLA-4 therapy, and around 40% of the dose-escalation patients had previously received checkpoint inhibitors. Partial responses were achieved by three dose-escalation patients, of whom one had hepatocellular carcinoma and two had cutaneous melanoma. Peripheral TCRbeta sequencing was intended to test whether TCR sequence diversity was altered and clonal T-cell expansion was caused by ivuxolimab. The paper reports the monotherapy dose-escalation portion (N of about 51 patients) of the phase I ivuxolimab trial.

Including cysteine and phenylalanine, the CDR3 has 14 amino acids. Solely the CDR3 DNA is kept, with 42 bases framed from the first base. Per the germline V gene, LGHNA is the CDR1 and YNFKEQ is the CDR2. Between the V and J ends, shortened by 0 bases and 2 bases respectively, the junction contains 8 bases. This clone was counted a single time. Which antigen it targets is not known. No qualities accompany the bases; no much larger clone lies one base away. To sequence the TCRbeta CDR3 region, genomic DNA was isolated from the sorted cells. The immunoSEQ Assay was used for sequencing of TCRbeta CDR3 regions. Not all clones reach the TCRdb copy of this immuneACCESS table, which keeps in-frame sequences only. Checked studies attribute under half of the gap to unresolved V genes and leave the rest unexplained. In all, the sample holds tens of thousands of clones, and about 91% of those were seen once. The top ten hold less than 15% of the sample.

Patients with autoimmune disease history or receiving systemic immunosuppression were excluded from the trial. Peripheral blood for TCR sequencing was collected from all dose cohorts at baseline, on cycle 4 day 1, and on cycle 7 day 1. Samples came from an open-label, multicenter, first-in-human phase I dose-escalation trial of ivuxolimab. Adults with locally advanced or metastatic melanoma, renal cell, hepatocellular, or head and neck squamous cell carcinoma were enrolled in the trial. CD4+ and CD8+ T cells were sorted separately from peripheral blood before TCR sequencing. Here is what the overall study found, with its caveats: In the 0.1-3.0 mg/kg groups, partial responders had among the lowest normalized peripheral clonal expansion, particularly in CD8+ T cells. At doses of 0.1 to 3.0 mg/kg, clonal expansion of both CD4+ and CD8+ blood T cells was observed from baseline to week 6. The antigen specificity of the clonally expanded peripheral T cells was not determined. After ivuxolimab, CD8+ T cells had more expanded clones than CD4+ T cells on average. Low levels of normalized T-cell clonal expansion were also seen in some nonresponding patients.

This receptor was identified in an adult with an advanced solid tumor such as melanoma, head and neck, liver or kidney cancer. Here the chain combines TRBV4-2 and TRBJ2-7; the D gene is possibly TRBD1, with 5 bases matching. This material consisted of CD4+ or CD8+ T cells sorted from blood, taken in a trial of the OX40 agonist ivuxolimab. The DNA reads as follows: TGTGCCAGCAGCCAAGAAAGGGGCCCCTACGAGCAGTACTTC. It is translated as CASSQERGPYEQYF.